The clone carrying this TCR beta chain turned up a few times. Its antigen is undetermined. Constant-segment-primed 5'RACE gave TCR alpha and TCR beta cDNA libraries with sample barcodes and UMIs. TCRdb redid the calling of the 5' RACE reads with MiXCR, one entry per CDR3 protein. This table has about 560,000 distinct CDR3 sequences, about 20% appearing once. The sample originates from a study of T-cell memory formation after mild COVID-19. Across the whole study: TCR clusters showed largely donor specificity.

Study conclusions and caveats: There was no confirmation that second-wave clones peaking on day 37 were SARS-CoV-2 specific.

The clonotype was recovered from an adult woman who had mild COVID-19 (a few samples of this study predate the infection). Cell type and time point are not known. The sample was PBMCs or a T cell subset sorted from them (not recorded which).

The CDR3 bases are TGTGCCAGCCAGTCCGACGCCGGGGAGGAGACCCAGTACTTC. Translation: CASQSDAGEETQYF. The chain links TRBV13 to TRBJ2-5; maybe TRBD2 (5 bases). Germline-derived CDR1 and CDR2 are PRHDT and FYEKMQ (reference sequence). The CDR3 length is 14 residues. The V end lost 8 bases, the J end lost 5 bases, and 18 bases lay between the germline ends.